Listed below are T cell receptor beta chains from one sample, sequenced in a study of post-analysis software for immune sequencing data. MiXCR, run by TCRdb on the PCR reads, gives a single entry per CDR3 protein. The sample includes over 700,000 distinct CDR3 sequences, about 32% seen only once; the top ten take approximately 0.55%. Sequenced sample: blood. These receptors were taken from a girl aged 10-17 years with multiple sclerosis. Each CDR3 is given with its conserved first and last residue. D genes are given only for firm matches. For some rows the clone size is stated as once, few or many, or as a class when expanded; others skip it.

D gene: TRBD1
J gene: TRBJ1-2
clone size: .
V gene: TRBV4-1
CDR3 DNA: TGCGCCAGCAGCCAGAACCGACAGGGGGCTTTTGGCTACACCTTC
CDR3 protein: CASSQNRQGAFGYTF

D gene: .
J gene: TRBJ2-5
clone size: .
V gene: TRBV20-1
CDR3 DNA: TGCAGTGCTAGAGATGCCAGGAGGGCCCTAGAGACCCAGTACTTC
CDR3 protein: CSARDARRALETQYF

D gene: TRBD1
J gene: TRBJ1-3
clone size: .
V gene: TRBV7-9
CDR3 DNA: TGTGCCAGCAGCCCTCCCCGGGCAGGGGGAGGATTTGGAAACACCATATATTTT
CDR3 protein: CASSPPRAGGGFGNTIYF

D gene: .
J gene: TRBJ2-5
clone size: few
V gene: TRBV5-1
CDR3 DNA: TGCGCCAGCAGGGGCGAGGGGAGCCAAGAGACCCAGTACTTC
CDR3 protein: CASRGEGSQETQYF

D gene: .
J gene: TRBJ2-1
clone size: .
V gene: TRBV5-5
CDR3 DNA: TGTGCCAGCAGCTTGGAAATCTACAATGAGCAGTTCTTC
CDR3 protein: CASSLEIYNEQFF

D gene: .
J gene: TRBJ2-7
clone size: few
V gene: TRBV20-1
CDR3 DNA: TGCAGTGCTAGCAGAGGTAGGGGAGGCTCCTACGAGCAGTACTTC
CDR3 protein: CSASRGRGGSYEQYF

D gene: TRBD2
J gene: TRBJ2-1
clone size: few
V gene: TRBV6-5
CDR3 DNA: TGTGCCAGCAGTTACTCGATTCCTGGAGCGGGATCTAAAAATGAGCGGTTCTTC
CDR3 protein: CASSYSIPGAGSKNERFF

D gene: TRBD1
J gene: TRBJ2-5
clone size: few
V gene: TRBV29-1
CDR3 DNA: TGCAGCGCACAGGGGTTAGTGGAGACCCAGTACTTC
CDR3 protein: CSAQGLVETQYF

D gene: .
J gene: TRBJ1-1
clone size: few
V gene: TRBV20-1
CDR3 DNA: TGCAGTGCTCGAAGGCGGAACACTGAAGCTTTCTTT
CDR3 protein: CSARRRNTEAFF

D gene: TRBD1
J gene: TRBJ2-3
clone size: .
V gene: TRBV12-3/TRBV12-4
CDR3 DNA: TGTGCCAGCAGCCATACGAACAGGGGGGGCACAGATACGCAGTATTTT
CDR3 protein: CASSHTNRGGTDTQYF

D gene: .
J gene: TRBJ1-2
clone size: few
V gene: TRBV28
CDR3 DNA: TGTGCCAGCGGAAGGTCCGAACCCGGTAACTATGGCTACACCTTC
CDR3 protein: CASGRSEPGNYGYTF

D gene: TRBD2
J gene: TRBJ2-7
clone size: .
V gene: TRBV7-2
CDR3 DNA: TGTGCCAGCAGCGTTAGCGGGGGGACCCCCTACGAGCAGTACTTC
CDR3 protein: CASSVSGGTPYEQYF

D gene: TRBD2
J gene: TRBJ2-5
clone size: few
V gene: TRBV7-9
CDR3 DNA: TGTGCCAGCAGCTTAGGCGGGGGGGATAAAGAGACCCAGTACTTC
CDR3 protein: CASSLGGGDKETQYF

D gene: .
J gene: TRBJ1-5
clone size: .
V gene: TRBV6-5
CDR3 DNA: TGTGCCAGCAGTCCCACAAACTGGGATAGCAATCAGCCCCAGCATTTT
CDR3 protein: CASSPTNWDSNQPQHF

D gene: .
J gene: TRBJ2-3
clone size: .
V gene: TRBV28
CDR3 DNA: TGTGCCAGCATGAGCTCCCCAGATACGCAGTATTTT
CDR3 protein: CASMSSPDTQYF

D gene: .
J gene: TRBJ2-5
clone size: many
V gene: TRBV10-3
CDR3 DNA: TGTGCCATCATGCCGGGGGCTGGAGAGACCCAGTACTTC
CDR3 protein: CAIMPGAGETQYF

D gene: TRBD1
J gene: TRBJ2-5
clone size: .
V gene: TRBV6-5
CDR3 DNA: TGTGCCGGCAGGGGACAGAGAATCCAAGAGACCCAGTACTTC
CDR3 protein: CAGRGQRIQETQYF

D gene: TRBD2
J gene: TRBJ2-5
clone size: few
V gene: TRBV7-9
CDR3 DNA: TGTGCCAGCAGCCCCGAACGAGGACTAGCGGGGGGCCAAGAGACCCAGTACTTC
CDR3 protein: CASSPERGLAGGQETQYF

D gene: TRBD2
J gene: TRBJ2-1
clone size: .
V gene: TRBV20-1
CDR3 DNA: TGCAGTGCCGGGGCGGGAGTTCCCAATGAGCAGTTCTTC
CDR3 protein: CSAGAGVPNEQFF

D gene: .
J gene: TRBJ1-5
clone size: few
V gene: TRBV10-2
CDR3 DNA: TGCGCCAGCGCAGGGTTCGGCAATCAGCCCCAGCATTTT
CDR3 protein: CASAGFGNQPQHF

D gene: .
J gene: TRBJ2-7
clone size: few
V gene: TRBV10-3
CDR3 DNA: TGTGCCGTCAGTGAAGGGGACGGGCCCTACGAGCAGTACTTC
CDR3 protein: CAVSEGDGPYEQYF

D gene: TRBD1
J gene: TRBJ1-5
clone size: few
V gene: TRBV5-1
CDR3 DNA: TGCGCCAGCAAAAGGGGGCTTAATCAGCCCCAGCATTTT
CDR3 protein: CASKRGLNQPQHF

D gene: .
J gene: TRBJ2-3
clone size: .
V gene: TRBV6-6
CDR3 DNA: TGTGCCAGCAGTTACTCGTTACCTAGCACAGATACGCAGTATTTT
CDR3 protein: CASSYSLPSTDTQYF

D gene: .
J gene: TRBJ1-2
clone size: many
V gene: TRBV29-1
CDR3 DNA: TGCAGCGTTGAGTCAGGGGATTATGGCTACACCTTC
CDR3 protein: CSVESGDYGYTF

D gene: .
J gene: TRBJ1-5
clone size: .
V gene: TRBV6-6
CDR3 DNA: TGTGCCAGCAGTTACCGAAGAGTTAGCAATCAGCCCCAGCATTTT
CDR3 protein: CASSYRRVSNQPQHF

D gene: .
J gene: TRBJ2-3
clone size: few
V gene: TRBV7-8
CDR3 DNA: TGTGCCAGCTCCACCTCGCATCAAGATACGCAGTATTTT
CDR3 protein: CASSTSHQDTQYF

D gene: .
J gene: TRBJ1-5
clone size: .
V gene: TRBV5-1
CDR3 DNA: TGCGCCAGCAGCTTGATGGGGATCGATAGCAATCAGCCCCAGCATTTT
CDR3 protein: CASSLMGIDSNQPQHF

D gene: .
J gene: TRBJ2-3
clone size: .
V gene: TRBV6-1
CDR3 DNA: TGTGCCAGCAGTGCAGTTCGAGGAGATACGCAGTATTTT
CDR3 protein: CASSAVRGDTQYF

D gene: .
J gene: TRBJ1-2
clone size: .
V gene: TRBV20-1
CDR3 DNA: TGCAGTGCTCTCCAACCATTGGGCTACACCTTC
CDR3 protein: CSALQPLGYTF

D gene: .
J gene: TRBJ2-7
clone size: few
V gene: TRBV29-1
CDR3 DNA: TGCAGCGTCGGGAGGGACAGGGTGGGCAACGAGCAGTACTTC
CDR3 protein: CSVGRDRVGNEQYF

D gene: TRBD1
J gene: TRBJ2-1
clone size: few
V gene: TRBV20-1
CDR3 DNA: TGCAGTGCTAGTATAGGGGGCTTCAATGAGCAGTTCTTC
CDR3 protein: CSASIGGFNEQFF

D gene: TRBD2
J gene: TRBJ2-1
clone size: few
V gene: TRBV2
CDR3 DNA: TGTGCCAGCAGTGAATTCCCTAGCGGGTATGAGCAGTTCTTC
CDR3 protein: CASSEFPSGYEQFF

D gene: TRBD2
J gene: TRBJ2-1
clone size: .
V gene: TRBV6-2/TRBV6-3
CDR3 DNA: TGTGCCAGCAGCCACCGGATGGGACTAGCGCACGACAATGAGCAGTTCTTC
CDR3 protein: CASSHRMGLAHDNEQFF

D gene: .
J gene: TRBJ2-1
clone size: few
V gene: TRBV29-1
CDR3 DNA: TGCAGCGCAATAGACAGACAGACCTACAATGAGCAGTTCTTC
CDR3 protein: CSAIDRQTYNEQFF

D gene: .
J gene: TRBJ2-2
clone size: few
V gene: TRBV6-4
CDR3 DNA: TGTGCCAGCAGTGACTCAGACACCGGGGAGCTGTTTTTT
CDR3 protein: CASSDSDTGELFF

D gene: TRBD1
J gene: TRBJ1-5
clone size: .
V gene: TRBV27
CDR3 DNA: TGTGCCAGCAGATCTGGGACAGGGCAGCTCCAGCATTTT
CDR3 protein: CASRSGTGQLQHF

D gene: .
J gene: TRBJ2-1
clone size: few
V gene: TRBV6-5
CDR3 DNA: TGTGCCAGCAGTTGGGGATCTCCGGGTGAGCAGTTCTTC
CDR3 protein: CASSWGSPGEQFF

D gene: TRBD1
J gene: TRBJ2-1
clone size: few
V gene: TRBV5-1
CDR3 DNA: TGCGCCAGCAGCTCTGAGGGACAGGGTTGGGATGAGCAGTTCTTC
CDR3 protein: CASSSEGQGWDEQFF

D gene: TRBD1
J gene: TRBJ1-1
clone size: .
V gene: TRBV4-1
CDR3 DNA: TGCGCCAGCAGCCCACTCGGAAACAGGGGCAGTACGAACACTGAAGCTTTCTTT
CDR3 protein: CASSPLGNRGSTNTEAFF

D gene: .
J gene: TRBJ2-4
clone size: .
V gene: TRBV11-2
CDR3 DNA: TGTGCCAGCAGCTTCCTTGTGGGGGGAGCCAAAAACATTCAGTACTTC
CDR3 protein: CASSFLVGGAKNIQYF

D gene: TRBD2
J gene: TRBJ2-5
clone size: .
V gene: TRBV4-1
CDR3 DNA: TGCGCCAGCAGTCCGGGGGGGCCGTGGGAGACCCAGTACTTC
CDR3 protein: CASSPGGPWETQYF

D gene: .
J gene: TRBJ2-7
clone size: few
V gene: TRBV6-5
CDR3 DNA: TGTGCCAGCAGCCCCGTCCCCTTCGGGATGGGGGAGCAGTACTTC
CDR3 protein: CASSPVPFGMGEQYF

D gene: .
J gene: TRBJ1-6
clone size: few
V gene: TRBV4-1
CDR3 DNA: TGCGCCAGCAGCCAAGCCCCCGGCAGTCCACCCCTCCACTTT
CDR3 protein: CASSQAPGSPPLHF

D gene: .
J gene: TRBJ2-1
clone size: .
V gene: TRBV12-3/TRBV12-4
CDR3 DNA: TGTGCCACCTCTAGCGCAGGGGGGAAAAATGAGCAGTTCTTC
CDR3 protein: CATSSAGGKNEQFF

D gene: .
J gene: TRBJ2-7
clone size: .
V gene: TRBV2
CDR3 DNA: TGTGCCAGCAGTGAAGAAGGGGAAAGAGGCGAGCAGTACTTC
CDR3 protein: CASSEEGERGEQYF

D gene: TRBD2
J gene: TRBJ2-7
clone size: few
V gene: TRBV2
CDR3 DNA: TGTGCCAGCAGTGCTCTAGCGGGAGTTGGCGAGCAGTACTTC
CDR3 protein: CASSALAGVGEQYF

D gene: .
J gene: TRBJ1-6
clone size: .
V gene: TRBV4-2
CDR3 DNA: TGTGCCAGCAGCCGGACAAGGTCCGGGGGGGCAGGTAATTCACCCCTCCACTTT
CDR3 protein: CASSRTRSGGAGNSPLHF

D gene: .
J gene: TRBJ2-6
clone size: .
V gene: TRBV28
CDR3 DNA: TGTGCCAGCGGGGAGAGGGGTCCTCTTTTTGGGGCCAACGTCCTGACTTTC
CDR3 protein: CASGERGPLFGANVLTF

D gene: TRBD1
J gene: TRBJ2-6
clone size: once
V gene: TRBV7-9
CDR3 DNA: TGTGCCAGCAACTGGACGCAGGGGGCTGGGGCCAACGTCCTGACTTTC
CDR3 protein: CASNWTQGAGANVLTF

D gene: TRBD2
J gene: TRBJ2-3
clone size: few
V gene: TRBV29-1
CDR3 DNA: TGCAGCGTCGTAACGGGAGGGGGGTTAGGTACGCAGTATTTT
CDR3 protein: CSVVTGGGLGTQYF

D gene: TRBD1
J gene: TRBJ2-2
clone size: few
V gene: TRBV4-3
CDR3 DNA: TGCGCCAGCGGGACAGGGGCTGGCACCGGGGAGCTGTTTTTT
CDR3 protein: CASGTGAGTGELFF

D gene: .
J gene: TRBJ2-7
clone size: .
V gene: TRBV4-3
CDR3 DNA: TGCGCCAGCCGCCAAGTCTTCCCAGGGACCTCCTACGAGCAGTACTTC
CDR3 protein: CASRQVFPGTSYEQYF

D gene: TRBD1
J gene: TRBJ1-5
clone size: .
V gene: TRBV6-1
CDR3 DNA: TGTGCCAGCACCCCGAGACAGGGGTTGGGGTGGTTTGGGCAGCCCCAGCATTTT
CDR3 protein: CASTPRQGLGWFGQPQHF

D gene: .
J gene: TRBJ1-4
clone size: .
V gene: TRBV24-1
CDR3 DNA: TGTGCCACCAGTGGGAACGGAGCTAATGAAAAACTGTTTTTT
CDR3 protein: CATSGNGANEKLFF